Following are 3 T cell receptor beta chains from one sample sequenced in a study of cytomegalovirus exposure and HLA in healthy donors. Researchers ran the PCR with 60 Vbeta and 13 Jbeta primers. TCRdb's table, derived via immunoSEQ multiplex PCR, lists solely in-frame clones and lacks some. The data hold about 180,000 clones, with 60% to 85% observed a single time. The sample comprised PBMCs. These receptors were collected from a woman in her 50s in good health and CMV-seropositive.

The V gene is TRBV6-5, the J gene TRBJ2-7, with 7 bases lining up with TRBD1. The CDR3 loop spans 15 amino acids. V lost 0 bases to trimming and J lost 3 bases; unmatched junction nucleotides: 5. The V gene's germline CDR1 is MNHEY and CDR2 SVGAGI. The CDR3 DNA reads TGTGCCAGCAGTTACTCCGGGGACAGCCTCTACGAGCAGTACTTC. It specifies CASSYSGDSLYEQYF.

This clone was observed a few times. The chain is built from TRBV4-3 and TRBJ1-1; D might be TRBD1 (5 bases). V gave up 0 bases and J gave up 6 bases, with 14 bases separating them. The CDR3 is made up of 15 amino acids. Germline CDR1 is LGHNA and CDR2 is YSLEER. CDR3 protein: CASSQDWAGKAEAFF. In DNA form, the CDR3 reads TGCGCCAGCAGCCAAGACTGGGCAGGGAAGGCTGAAGCTTTCTTT.

The chain has TRBV10-3 and TRBJ1-1; 11 nucleotides line up with TRBD1. The CDR3 has 14 amino acids. The germline V gene has CDR1 ENHRY and CDR2 SYGVKD. With 6 bases clipped from V and 5 bases from J, the junction kept 5 bases outside the gene matches. The CDR3: CAIRGQGAQTEAFF. The CDR3 nucleotides are TGTGCCATCAGAGGACAGGGGGCGCAGACTGAAGCTTTCTTT.